A selection of T cell receptor beta chains follows, all from one sample in a study of neurological immune-mediated disorders. MiXCR, run by TCRdb on the 5' RACE reads, gives a single entry per CDR3 protein. The sample includes about 84,000 distinct CDR3 sequences, about 4% of them seen just once. Input material: PBMCs. These TCRs come from a woman aged 55-69 years with multiple sclerosis. Each CDR3 is given with its conserved first and last residue. A D gene is named only where the DNA matches it firmly. Clone size appears in some rows only: once, few, many, or a class for an expanded clone.

d_gene	len	j_gene	v_gene	abundance	CDR3nt	CDR3aa
NA	12	TRBJ2-2	TRBV20-1	many	TGCAGTGCCCCAAACAGGGACGGGGAGCTGTTTTTT	CSAPNRDGELFF
NA	12	TRBJ1-5	TRBV20-1	many	TGCAGTGCTAGTCAGGGGAGTGGGGCCCAGCATTTT	CSASQGSGAQHF
NA	14	TRBJ2-2	TRBV25-1	NA	TGTGCCAGCAGTGACCCCTTTTTAAATGGGGAGCTGTTTTTT	CASSDPFLNGELFF
TRBD1	14	TRBJ2-7	TRBV29-1	many	TGCAGCGTGGAACCGGGACAGGGCCCCTACGAGCAGTACTTC	CSVEPGQGPYEQYF
TRBD1	14	TRBJ2-5	TRBV7-6	many	TGTGCCAGCAGCTTAGGACAGGGGAAAGAGACCCAGTACTTC	CASSLGQGKETQYF
NA	14	TRBJ2-2	TRBV6-1	NA	TGTGCCAGCAGTGTGGTAGCGTCGGTCGGGGAGCTGTTTTTT	CASSVVASVGELFF
NA	15	TRBJ1-4	TRBV7-9	many	TGTGCCAGCAGCTTAGGTCGGGGTCGGGATGAAAAACTGTTTTTT	CASSLGRGRDEKLFF
TRBD1	14	TRBJ1-1	TRBV11-3	few	TGTGCCAGCAGCTCGAGGACAGGAGGCACTGAAGCTTTCTTT	CASSSRTGGTEAFF
NA	15	TRBJ2-1	TRBV6-6	many	TGTGCCAGCAGTTACTCAATCACCGCATACAATGAGCAGTTCTTC	CASSYSITAYNEQFF
NA	15	TRBJ2-5	TRBV2	many	TGTGCCAGCAGTGAAGTTCGGGGCAGCCAAGAGACCCAGTACTTC	CASSEVRGSQETQYF
NA	15	TRBJ1-4	TRBV2	many	TGTGCCAGCAGTCCGACCCTAACAACTAATGAAAAACTGTTTTTT	CASSPTLTTNEKLFF
NA	16	TRBJ2-1	TRBV28	many	TGTGCCAGCAGCGTATCCGGGAGTCAATGGGGCAATGAGCAGTTCTTC	CASSVSGSQWGNEQFF
NA	13	TRBJ2-7	TRBV14	many	TGTGCCAGCAGCCAATTAACATTGGGCGAGCAGTACTTC	CASSQLTLGEQYF
TRBD1	15	TRBJ1-1	TRBV6-1	few	TGTGCCAGCAGTGAGCCGGGACAGCCGAACACTGAAGCTTTCTTT	CASSEPGQPNTEAFF
NA	16	TRBJ2-1	TRBV5-1	many	TGCGCCAGCAGCCCCCGTGAAGGGGGTATTAACAATGAGCAGTTCTTC	CASSPREGGINNEQFF
TRBD1	17	TRBJ2-2	TRBV7-9	many	TGTGCCAGCAGCTTGCCCTCCGGGACAGTCCACACCGGGGAGCTGTTTTTT	CASSLPSGTVHTGELFF
NA	14	TRBJ2-7	TRBV7-8	many	TGTGCCAGCAGCAATCAGGGGGGCTCCTACGAGCAGTACTTC	CASSNQGGSYEQYF
NA	13	TRBJ1-5	TRBV9	many	TGTGCCAGCAGCGCTACAGTGGATCAGCCCCAGCATTTT	CASSATVDQPQHF
NA	17	TRBJ2-2	TRBV5-1	many	TGCGCCAGCAGCTTGGTGGGGGCCCCACCGAACACCGGGGAGCTGTTTTTT	CASSLVGAPPNTGELFF
NA	15	TRBJ2-1	TRBV5-1	many	TGCGCCAGCAGCTCCCGGGAGACTGTGGGAAATGAGCAGTTCTTC	CASSSRETVGNEQFF
NA	16	TRBJ2-1	TRBV10-1	many	TGCGCCAGCAGTGACGGGAAGCTAGGCCGCTACAATGAGCAGTTCTTC	CASSDGKLGRYNEQFF
NA	14	TRBJ2-4	TRBV21-1	many	TGTGCCACCCCTTGGAGGACAGCCAAAAACATTCAGTACTTC	CATPWRTAKNIQYF
TRBD1	15	TRBJ1-1	TRBV6-5	many	TGTGCCAGCAGTTCCGAAGGGACAGGGAACACTGAAGCTTTCTTT	CASSSEGTGNTEAFF
TRBD1	15	TRBJ1-1	TRBV15	many	TGTGCCACCAGCAGCCGGGACAGTATGAACACTGAAGCTTTCTTT	CATSSRDSMNTEAFF
NA	15	TRBJ2-1	TRBV5-1	many	TGCGCCAGCAGCTTAGGGGGGGCCTCCTACAATGAGCAGTTCTTC	CASSLGGASYNEQFF
TRBD1	13	TRBJ1-2	TRBV9	many	TGTGCCAGCAGCCCCCGGACAGGGGGAGGCTACACCTTC	CASSPRTGGGYTF
NA	17	TRBJ2-4	TRBV12-3/TRBV12-4	many	TGTGCCAGCAGTTTAGATAACCGGGGGAGGGCCAAAAACATTCAGTACTTC	CASSLDNRGRAKNIQYF
NA	14	TRBJ2-7	TRBV3-1	many	TGTGCCAGCAGCCCCGTATCTGGGTCCTACGAGCAGTACTTC	CASSPVSGSYEQYF
TRBD1	14	TRBJ2-3	TRBV27	many	TGTGCCAGCACGCGACAGGGTATGGCAGATACGCAGTATTTT	CASTRQGMADTQYF
NA	13	TRBJ1-3	TRBV29-1	many	TGCAGCGTTGCTCAGGGCTCTGGAAACACCATATATTTT	CSVAQGSGNTIYF
NA	13	TRBJ2-1	TRBV7-6	many	TGTGCCAGCAGCTTAAATACTGGCAATGAGCAGTTCTTC	CASSLNTGNEQFF
NA	14	TRBJ2-7	TRBV15	many	TGTGCCACCGGGGTTCGGGTCCCACCCTACGAGCAGTACTTC	CATGVRVPPYEQYF
TRBD2	13	TRBJ2-7	TRBV3-1	many	TGTGCCAGCAGCCAAGGACTAGCGGGCGAGCAGTACTTC	CASSQGLAGEQYF
NA	12	TRBJ2-5	TRBV7-9	many	TGTGCCAGCAGCTTGATACAAGAGACCCAGTACTTC	CASSLIQETQYF
NA	14	TRBJ2-5	TRBV12-3/TRBV12-4	many	TGTGCCAGCAGTTTAGGAGACACCCAAGAGACCCAGTACTTC	CASSLGDTQETQYF
NA	15	TRBJ1-1	TRBV10-3	many	TGTGCCATCGGTCGGGGGGAGGGAAGTCTTACTGAAGCTTTCTTT	CAIGRGEGSLTEAFF
TRBD2	17	TRBJ2-5	TRBV11-2	many	TGTGCCAGCAGCTTAGGGTCCCTTGCCGGGGGGGGAGAGACCCAGTACTTC	CASSLGSLAGGGETQYF
NA	13	TRBJ1-4	TRBV6-5	NA	TGTGCCAGCAGTTACAGAAGTAATGAAAAACTGTTTTTT	CASSYRSNEKLFF
TRBD1	15	TRBJ2-7	TRBV7-7	many	TGTGCTAGCAGCTATGGGACAGGGCCTTCCTACGAGCAGTACTTC	CASSYGTGPSYEQYF
TRBD1	14	TRBJ2-2	TRBV7-6	many	TGTGCCAGCAGCGGGGACAGGGGCACCGGGGAGCTGTTTTTT	CASSGDRGTGELFF
NA	11	TRBJ2-3	TRBV29-1	many	TGCAGCGTTGATCTCGCAGATACGCAGTATTTT	CSVDLADTQYF
NA	14	TRBJ1-2	TRBV3-1	many	TGTGCCAGCAGCCAAGATCAATCTAACTATGGCTACACCTTC	CASSQDQSNYGYTF
TRBD1	15	TRBJ2-1	TRBV28	many	TGTGCCAGCAGTCAAGACAGGGTCTCCTACAATGAGCAGTTCTTC	CASSQDRVSYNEQFF
TRBD1	13	TRBJ2-7	TRBV7-6	many	TGTGCCAGCAGCAAGACAGGGGGCTCCGAGCAGTACTTC	CASSKTGGSEQYF
TRBD2	17	TRBJ2-3	TRBV18	few	TGTGCCAGCTCACCACGTAGGCTAGCGGGGGACACAGATACGCAGTATTTT	CASSPRRLAGDTDTQYF
TRBD2	15	TRBJ2-1	TRBV18	many	TGTGCCAGCTCACCACCCCCCCAGGGAGGGAATGAGCAGTTCTTC	CASSPPPQGGNEQFF
NA	15	TRBJ1-6	TRBV5-5	many	TGTGCCAGCAGCTTGAGGGACTGGAACAATTCACCCCTCCACTTT	CASSLRDWNNSPLHF
NA	13	TRBJ1-1	TRBV7-9	many	TGTGCCAGCAGCTCCGGGTCAAACACTGAAGCTTTCTTT	CASSSGSNTEAFF
NA	15	TRBJ1-5	TRBV2	many	TGTGCCAGCAGACTCACGACAGGTGCAAATCAGCCCCAGCATTTT	CASRLTTGANQPQHF
TRBD1	15	TRBJ2-7	TRBV5-8	many	TGTGCCAGCAGCTTGGCCGGGACAGGGAGTAGCGAGCAGTACTTC	CASSLAGTGSSEQYF
TRBD1	13	TRBJ2-1	TRBV11-3	many	TGTGCCAGCAGCTCCGGGACAGACAATGAGCAGTTCTTC	CASSSGTDNEQFF
TRBD2	14	TRBJ2-3	TRBV4-1	many	TGCGCCAGCGCGGTGGTGGCGGGGGCAGATACGCAGTATTTT	CASAVVAGADTQYF
TRBD1	14	TRBJ1-5	TRBV18	many	TGTGCCAGCTCACTGGGACAGGAAAATCAGCCCCAGCATTTT	CASSLGQENQPQHF
NA	15	TRBJ1-1	TRBV6-5	many	TGTGCCAGCAGTTACTCCAACGGGGCGAACACTGAAGCTTTCTTT	CASSYSNGANTEAFF
TRBD2	15	TRBJ2-7	TRBV9	many	TGTGCCAGCAGCGGAATAGCGGGGGGGCCGGGCGAGCAGTACTTC	CASSGIAGGPGEQYF